This T cell receptor (beta chain) comes out of a study of T cell changes during pregnancy in multiple sclerosis. Libraries were prepared by immunoSEQ multiplex PCR; TCRdb keeps only in-frame clonotypes and omits some of them. Counted here are 75,000 to 80,000 clones, about 93% occurring once; the ten biggest clones make up approximately 0.71%. Trimming took off 4 bases at V and 1 base at J, with 14 bases between the two ends. The CDR3 contains 16 residues. The germline gives CDR1 LNHDA, CDR2 SQIVND (reference sequence). This clonotype was sampled from a female donor in good health, enrolled as a control in a pregnancy study. The chain employs TRBV19 and TRBJ1-5; D call uncertain. Sequences were derived from peripheral blood, sampled in the second trimester of pregnancy. CDR3 sequence reads: CASSTRFTRSNQPQHF. CDR3 bases: TGTGCCAGTAGTACCCGTTTCACCAGGAGCAATCAGCCCCAGCATTTT.